The clone carrying this T cell receptor beta chain was observed once. These data come from a study of blood T cell repertoires in COVID-19. The wider study: From T cells, B-cell-depleted T cells, or PBMCs came the material, which was cDNA or gDNA.

Each exposed participant met a COVID-19 case in the 2 weeks preceding study entry. TCRdb's table, derived via immunoSEQ multiplex PCR, lists solely in-frame clones and lacks some. The sample carries fewer than 350,000 clones, 85% recorded once. The sequence derives from a woman in her twenties or thirties who had been exposed to COVID-19. Sequenced material: PBMCs or T cells enriched from blood (not recorded which).

The CDR3 reads CASSLGAGNTEAFF. For the CDR3, the DNA is TGTGCCAGCAGCTTGGGTGCGGGGAACACTGAAGCTTTCTTT. V is TRBV5-5 and J is TRBJ1-1, with unresolved D. V was shortened by 0 bases and J by 1 base, with 7 bases between the two germline ends. The CDR3 runs 14 residues. Germline values: CDR1 SGHKS, CDR2 YYEKEE (reference sequence).